These T cell receptor beta chains were read from a single sample in a study of cytomegalovirus exposure and HLA in healthy donors. Using immunoSEQ multiplex PCR, the repertoire was profiled, and TCRdb retains in-frame clones only, with some absent. The profile shows about 180,000 clones, around 80% of them singletons. Specimen: PBMCs. The receptors stem from a girl aged 10-17 years in good health and CMV-seropositive. Both conserved end residues are part of each CDR3. D genes are given only for firm matches. The size of a clone is reported for some rows only, either as once, few or many, or as a class for expanded clones.

v_gene	j_gene	abundance	d_gene	CDR3nt	CDR3aa
TRBV19	TRBJ2-3	once	-	TGTGCCAGTAGTATCCGGGTCACAGATACGCAGTATTTT	CASSIRVTDTQYF
TRBV7-9	TRBJ2-7	-	TRBD2	TGTGCCAGCAGGACGGGAGGACTCTCCTACGAGCAGTACTTC	CASRTGGLSYEQYF
TRBV5-1	TRBJ1-1	-	TRBD1	TGCGCCAGCAGAGAACAGGGGGCGATGGGCACTGAAGCTTTCTTT	CASREQGAMGTEAFF
TRBV7-9	TRBJ1-5	-	TRBD1	TGTGCCAGCAGCTGGGGACAGGGAAGCAATCAGCCCCAGCATTTT	CASSWGQGSNQPQHF
TRBV4-1	TRBJ1-1	-	-	TGCGCCAGCAGCCCACAGCAAGGGGTCCTGAACACTGAAGCTTTCTTT	CASSPQQGVLNTEAFF
TRBV10-3	TRBJ2-1	-	-	TGTGCCGCCGCCCCTAGCGCCCTTGGTAGGGAGCAGTTCTTC	CAAAPSALGREQFF
TRBV13	TRBJ2-1	few	TRBD2	TGTGCCAGCAACGGACTAGCGGGAGGTAATGAGCAGTTCTTC	CASNGLAGGNEQFF
TRBV7-6	TRBJ2-1	-	-	TGTGCCAGCAGCTTAGCCCCGAGCGGAACATACAATGAGCAGTTCTTC	CASSLAPSGTYNEQFF
TRBV5-1	TRBJ1-2	once	TRBD1	TGCGCCAGCAGCCGCGGACAGGGATGGCCTGGCTACACCTTC	CASSRGQGWPGYTF
TRBV29-1	TRBJ2-2	-	-	TGCAGCGTTGTGCGGGAGAACACCGGGGAGCTGTTTTTT	CSVVRENTGELFF
TRBV10-3	TRBJ2-1	-	TRBD2	TGTGCCATCAGTGAGTCAATCAGCGGGACGTACAATGAGCAGTTCTTC	CAISESISGTYNEQFF
TRBV7-9	TRBJ2-7	-	TRBD2	TGTGCCAGCAGCCCCCGACTAGCGGGCCCCTACGAGCAGTACTTC	CASSPRLAGPYEQYF
TRBV7-2	TRBJ2-1	-	-	TGTGCCAGCAGCCTGACATGGTTTCTTTACAATGAGCAGTTCTTC	CASSLTWFLYNEQFF
TRBV30	TRBJ1-1	few	TRBD1	TGTGCCTGGAGTGTCACAGGGGGGTTCACTGAAGCTTTCTTT	CAWSVTGGFTEAFF
TRBV4-3	TRBJ2-7	-	-	TGCGCCAGCAGCCAAGTGACAGGCCGAGGGCAGTACTTC	CASSQVTGRGQYF
TRBV4-1	TRBJ1-1	-	TRBD1	TGCGCCAGCAGCCATTCCATAAGGGGACAGGGTGGGCCAGGAGACACTGAAGCTTTCTTT	CASSHSIRGQGGPGDTEAFF
TRBV19	TRBJ2-1	-	-	TGTGCCAGTAGTATAGGGGGTAGCGGAGTGATCTCCTACAATGAGCAGTTCTTC	CASSIGGSGVISYNEQFF
TRBV27	TRBJ2-5	few	-	TGTGCCAGCAGAACTAGGCTGACGGGGACCCAGTACTTC	CASRTRLTGTQYF
TRBV4-2	TRBJ2-1	-	TRBD2	TGTGCCACCACTAGCGGAGCCTACAATGAGCAGTTCTTC	CATTSGAYNEQFF
TRBV10-3	TRBJ1-2	-	-	TGTGCCATCAGTGAGTGGTCAGGGGAAAGGAGAGCTGGCTACACCTTC	CAISEWSGERRAGYTF
TRBV10-3	TRBJ1-2	-	-	TGTGCCATCAGTGAGCGAATTTACGGGTCCTCCCAGAATTCCTATGGCTACACCTTC	CAISERIYGSSQNSYGYTF
TRBV11-2	TRBJ1-1	-	-	TGTGCCAGCAGCTTAACAGGGAAGGGTGAAGCTTTCTTT	CASSLTGKGEAFF
TRBV29-1	TRBJ2-2	-	TRBD1	TGCAGCGTTGGAGTAAGGCCGCGGGGACAGGGAACCGGGGAGCTGTTTTTT	CSVGVRPRGQGTGELFF
TRBV5-1	TRBJ2-1	-	-	TGCGCCAGCAGCTCGCTCTCCGGGTGGTCGTACAATGAGCAGTTCTTC	CASSSLSGWSYNEQFF
TRBV5-6	TRBJ1-6	-	-	TGTGCCAGCAGCTTTCCCAGGGGAAAGCCCGGCGTTCGTTCACCCCTCCACTTT	CASSFPRGKPGVRSPLHF
TRBV13	TRBJ1-1	few	-	TGTGCCAGCAGCTTAACCTCGGACACTGAAGCTTTCTTT	CASSLTSDTEAFF
TRBV19	TRBJ2-7	-	TRBD1	TGTGCCAGTAGTATAGCACCGGGACAGCCTTACGAGCAGTACTTC	CASSIAPGQPYEQYF
TRBV6-1	TRBJ2-5	few	TRBD2	TGTGCCAGCAGTCTCATCAGCGGGGGGCAAGAGACCCAGTACTTC	CASSLISGGQETQYF
TRBV6-5	TRBJ2-7	once	TRBD1	TGTGCCAGCAGCCGACAGGGAAGCACCTACGAGCAGTACTTC	CASSRQGSTYEQYF
TRBV29-1	TRBJ2-1	few	TRBD2	TGCAGCGTTCAACTAGCGGAGTACAATGAGCAGTTCTTC	CSVQLAEYNEQFF
TRBV29-1	TRBJ2-3	-	-	TGCAGCGTTGAAGGGACAAGTTTCACAGATACGCAGTATTTT	CSVEGTSFTDTQYF
TRBV28	TRBJ1-2	once	-	TGTGCCAGCAGTTTAAATCAGGGGTCTTGGGGCTACACCTTC	CASSLNQGSWGYTF
TRBV12-5	TRBJ2-7	-	-	TGTGCTAGTGGGACCGTACAGCTATGGGAGCAGTACTTC	CASGTVQLWEQYF
TRBV6-1	TRBJ2-7	-	TRBD1	TGTGCCAGCAGGGTAACAGGGGGGTATTTCTACGAGCAGTACTTC	CASRVTGGYFYEQYF
TRBV10-1	TRBJ2-3	-	TRBD2	TGCGCCAGCCCGGAGATAGCGGGAGAAGGATATACGCAGTATTTT	CASPEIAGEGYTQYF
TRBV6-5	TRBJ2-7	-	-	TGTGCCAGCAGTTTACAGGAGCAGTTCTACGAGCAGTACTTC	CASSLQEQFYEQYF
TRBV7-2	TRBJ2-5	-	-	TGTGCCAGCAGCTTACAGGGGAGTGGGGAGACCCAGTACTTC	CASSLQGSGETQYF
TRBV7-6	TRBJ2-2	-	TRBD1	TGTGCCAGCAGCTTCCAGGGGGCCACCGGGGAGCTGTTTTTT	CASSFQGATGELFF
TRBV5-6	TRBJ2-7	-	TRBD2	TGTGCCAGCAGTTCGGGACTAGCTAGGAACGAGCAGTACTTC	CASSSGLARNEQYF
TRBV15	TRBJ2-1	-	-	TGTGCCACCAGCTCAGAGGGCTTTTGGGCCTACAATGAGCAGTTCTTC	CATSSEGFWAYNEQFF
TRBV7-2	TRBJ2-2	-	TRBD2	TGTGCCAGCAGCTTACGCGGGAGGGCAATCGAGGGCGGGGAGCTGTTTTTT	CASSLRGRAIEGGELFF
TRBV11-2	TRBJ1-3	-	-	TGTGCCAGCGCAGACAGGACCAAAACTGGAAACACCATATATTTT	CASADRTKTGNTIYF